One and the same sample provided the 16 T cell receptor beta chains below, sequenced in a study of T cell repertoires and HLA-DP antigens. Generated by immunoSEQ multiplex PCR, the TCRdb table keeps only in-frame clones and is missing some. The data contain around 90,000 clones, around nine tenths of them singletons. Their cognate antigens are unknown. The specimen was CD4+ T cells from PBMCs. The receptors shown here come from a man aged 45 to 65 in good health and CMV-seronegative.

On this clone: Other nucleotide sequences in the sample specify the same CDR3. V and J are TRBV5-1 and TRBJ2-6; D unresolved. Trimming removed 1 base at V and 0 bases at J, with 8 bases between. Per the germline V gene, CDR1 is SGHRS and CDR2 is YFSETQ. CDR3 length: 16 residues. This chain's CDR3 is CASSLPASSGANVLTF. CDR3 DNA sequence: TGCGCCAGCAGCTTGCCTGCCAGCTCTGGGGCCAACGTCCTGACTTTC.

The chain couples TRBV9 to TRBJ2-3; 9 nucleotides agree with TRBD2. Trimming removed 4 bases from V and 2 bases from J; junction bases left unmatched: 5. The CDR3 sequence is 15 residues long. Germline CDR1 SGDLS, CDR2 YYNGEE. For the CDR3, the DNA is TGTGCCAGCAGCCCCCTAGCGGGAAACACAGATACGCAGTATTTT. Its protein product is CASSPLAGNTDTQYF.

V usage is TRBV2 and J usage is TRBJ1-3, with 7 bases matching TRBD1. The germline V gene has CDR1 SNHLY and CDR2 FYNNEI. CDR3 length: 15 amino acids. Trimming at V came to 5 bases and at J to 4 bases, leaving 8 bases not matched to a gene. CDR3 loop: CASSSQGGPGNTIYF. CDR3 in DNA: TGTGCCAGCAGTAGCCAGGGGGGCCCAGGAAACACCATATATTTT.

The table lists this clone with a count of one. The rearrangement joins TRBV5-1 to TRBJ2-1, with 7 nucleotides matching TRBD2. Germline V CDR1 and CDR2: SGHRS, YFSETQ. V dropped 1 base and J dropped 5; count of bases not matched to a gene: 3. This CDR3 has 14 amino acids. The CDR3: CASSLTGGHNEQFF. CDR3 DNA sequence: TGCGCCAGCAGCTTGACGGGAGGCCACAATGAGCAGTTCTTC.

This chain uses TRBV19 with TRBJ1-1, with TRBD1 matching 8 bases. Per germline, CDR1 LNHDA and CDR2 SQIVND (reference sequence). Trimming removed 3 bases from V and 5 bases from J; junction bases left unmatched: 2. This CDR3 has 13 amino acids. The CDR3 bases are TGTGCCAGTAGTATCAGGGGGCGGACTGAAGCTTTCTTT. It is translated as CASSIRGRTEAFF. The variable domain in full, completed from reference TRBV19 and TRBJ1-1, reads DGGITQSPKYLFRKEGQNVTLSCEQNLNHDAMYWYRQDPGQGLRLIYYSQIVNDFQKGDIAEGYSVSREKKESFPLTVTSAQKNPTAFYLCASSIRGRTEAFFGQGTRLTVV.

This sequence joins TRBV6-5 and TRBJ2-3, with 13 bases identical to TRBD2. In germline, CDR1 is MNHEY, CDR2 SVGAGI. V lost 9 bases, J lost 8 bases, and 2 bases stayed unmatched. The CDR3 totals 12 residues. CDR3 loop: CASGTSGITQYF. CDR3 in DNA: TGTGCCAGTGGGACTAGCGGGATTACGCAGTATTTT.

The chain carries TRBV6-5 and TRBJ1-5; 8 bases line up with TRBD1. V lost 5 bases and J lost 4; bases outside the gene matches: 7. The CDR3 is made up of 15 amino acids. The germline V gene has CDR1 MNHEY and CDR2 SVGAGI. The CDR3 spells CASSPTGTGNQPQHF. The CDR3 DNA is TGTGCCAGCAGTCCCACCGGGACAGGAAATCAGCCCCAGCATTTT.

The chain uses TRBV28 and TRBJ1-5; 10 nucleotides match TRBD1. CDR1 is MDHEN, CDR2 SYDVKM, per germline. CDR3 length: 13 residues. V lost 8 bases to trimming and J lost 5 bases; unmatched junction nucleotides: 3. The CDR3 nucleotides read TGTGCCAGCGAGACAGGGGGCCATCAGCCCCAGCATTTT. Amino acids: CASETGGHQPQHF.

This clone came up once. V gene TRBV5-8 combines with J gene TRBJ2-7; D unresolved. The V gene lost 0 bases and the J gene lost 5 bases, with 9 bases spanning the gap. In germline, CDR1 is SGHTS, CDR2 YDEGEE. The CDR3 sequence is 13 residues long. Written as DNA, the CDR3 is TGTGCCAGCAGCTTGGCCGACAAAGACGAGCAGTACTTC. Its protein product is CASSLADKDEQYF.

As to this clone: The same CDR3 can be traced to other DNA sequences in this sample. The rearrangement joins TRBV11-3 to TRBJ2-7, with 11 bases matching TRBD2. The V gene's germline CDR1 is SGHNT and CDR2 YENEEA. With 5 bases clipped from V and 3 bases from J, the junction kept 6 bases outside the gene matches. This CDR3 is 15 amino acids long. This CDR3 is CASSPTSGAVYEQYF. The CDR3 nucleotides are TGTGCCAGCAGCCCGACTAGCGGGGCGGTCTACGAGCAGTACTTC. Complete variable domain (other parts from reference TRBV11-3 and TRBJ2-7): EAGVVQSPRYKIIEKKQPVAFWCNPISGHNTLYWYLQNLGQGPELLIRYENEEAVDDSQLPKDRFSAERLKGVDSTLKIQPAELGDSAVYLCASSPTSGAVYEQYFGPGTRLTVT.

The genes are TRBV6-5 and TRBJ2-4, with 8 bases lining up with TRBD1. Germline loops: CDR1 MNHEY, CDR2 SVGAGI. CDR3 length: 15 residues. The junction had 8 bases not matched to a gene; V was cut back by 6 bases and J by 4 bases. CDR3 protein: CASRTPGTGKNIQYF. The DNA of the CDR3 is TGTGCCAGCAGGACCCCCGGGACAGGAAAAAACATTCAGTACTTC.

This clone was counted between two and nine times. V gene TRBV14 combines with J gene TRBJ2-1, with 10 nucleotides matching TRBD2. CDR3 length: 12 residues. Germline CDR1 is SGHDN and CDR2 is FVKESK. Trimming removed 4 bases from V and 12 bases from J; junction bases left unmatched: 3. The CDR3 is CASSRRTSGQFF. DNA of the CDR3: TGTGCCAGCAGCCGAAGGACTAGCGGGCAGTTCTTC.

This sequence joins TRBV5-1 and TRBJ2-7; 10 nucleotides align to TRBD1. In germline, CDR1 is SGHRS, CDR2 YFSETQ. CDR3 length equals 14 residues. V lost 4 bases and J lost 5; bases outside the gene matches: 6. The DNA for the CDR3 is TGCGCCAGCAGCCTCGGGGACAGGGGCAACGAGCAGTACTTC. Its protein is CASSLGDRGNEQYF.

This clone rates as medium-sized. J is TRBJ1-6 and V is TRBV7-3; no definite D call. The CDR3 totals 14 residues. V was shortened by 3 bases and J by 7 bases, with 10 bases between the two germline ends. Germline CDR1 is SGHTA and CDR2 is FQGTGA. In nucleotides, the CDR3 is TGTGCCAGCAGCTTTGGGCAGGTCAATTCACCCCTCCACTTT. Translated, it gives CASSFGQVNSPLHF.

The rearrangement uses TRBV2 and TRBJ2-1, with D maybe TRBD2 (6 bases). The germline V gene has CDR1 SNHLY and CDR2 FYNNEI. The CDR3 loop spans 14 amino acids. Trimming took 6 bases from V and 5 from J, leaving 14 bases between them. The CDR3 DNA reads as TGTGCCAGCAGGCCGGGACTTTCCCACAATGAGCAGTTCTTC. Amino acids: CASRPGLSHNEQFF.

The genes are TRBV19 and TRBJ2-5, with 7 bases lining up with TRBD2. The CDR3 totals 15 residues. Germline V gene data show CDR1 as LNHDA and CDR2 as SQIVND (reference sequence). J was trimmed by 5 bases and V by 1 base; bases with no gene match: 7. The CDR3 sequence: CASSIASTSLETQYF. The CDR3 DNA reads TGTGCCAGTAGTATAGCCTCGACTAGCTTGGAGACCCAGTACTTC.